One T cell receptor beta chain is described in this entry. Its cognate antigen is unknown. This record belongs to a study of shared clonotypes between healthy human individuals. Turning to the study itself: Aged 18 to 49, the donors were a couple of women and a few men. General study results and limits: The study sampled only blood, and tissue repertoires likely differ. Sequencing depth was expected to influence donor clonotype sharing.

Investigators divided CD4+ cells into CD45RA+ naive and CD45RA-negative memory subsets. TCRdb's copy holds only in-frame clones and misses some; the assay was immunoSEQ multiplex PCR. This sample has roughly 1.5 million clones, with under 99% found just once. Germline lookup yields CDR1 SQVTM and CDR2 ANQGSEA. CDR3 length: 16 amino acids. The source is a man aged 30 to 39 in good health. The chain uses TRBV29-1 and TRBJ2-1, with 10 bases lining up with TRBD2. The sequencing sample was made of naive CD4+ T cells sorted from blood. Indicated subset: CD45RA+ positively selected. CDR3: CMSLGTVAGGYNEQFF. The CDR3 coding sequence is TGCATGAGTTTGGGAACCGTAGCGGGAGGCTACAATGAGCAGTTCTTC.